This T cell receptor (beta chain) emerged from a study of brain T cells in children with intractable seizures. Study-wide points: Only CDR3 sequence similarity suggested viral specificity, without known HCMV serostatus. Clones missing pre-surgery may reflect undersampling of that blood sample.

Sequencing used immunoSEQ multiplex PCR; TCRdb keeps in-frame clones, though not all of them. The repertoire holds approximately 330,000 clones, with 93% as singletons. A word on this clone: The antigen is not known.

As to time point: blood from clinic visit 5 months post-surgery; TSC patient then seizure free. Pre-surgery treatment included at least one anti-epileptic drug. CDR3 size: 12 residues. The V and J ends lost 6 bases and 8 bases respectively, with 13 bases between them. The sample in question was peripheral blood, obtained approximately 5 months after surgery. The clonotype comes from a boy younger than two with tuberous sclerosis and intractable seizures. The chain recombines TRBV12-3 or TRBV12-4 with TRBJ1-2; tentative D call: TRBD1 (6 bases). CDR3 amino acids: CASSLQGRGYTF. The CDR3 DNA reads as TGTGCCAGCAGCTTACAGGGTCGAGGCTACACCTTC.